The source of this TCR beta chain is a study of PD-L1 blockade in urothelial cancer. Study-level information: Blood analysis occurred 3 weeks (second dose) and 6 weeks after treatment start. Study conclusions and caveats: Sub-median blood TCR clonality before treatment predicted longer survival.

Worth noting for this clone: Its antigen is unidentified.

The time point denotes: pretreatment peripheral blood. TCRdb's table, derived via immunoSEQ multiplex PCR, lists solely in-frame clones and lacks some. Among tens of thousands of clones listed, 65% to 85% were seen once. The V gene end was trimmed by 7 bases and the J gene end by 16 bases; junction bases not matched to a gene: 18. There are 15 residues in the CDR3. Germline-derived CDR1 and CDR2 are SNHLY and FYNNEI. Source: PBMCs, taken around atezolizumab (anti-PD-L1) treatment. The V call is TRBV2, the J call TRBJ1-4, with 10 bases aligning to TRBD1. The source is a woman aged 65 to 85 with urothelial cancer. CDR3 sequence: CASIRPGTGATFSFF. CDR3 coding DNA: TGTGCCAGCATCCGTCCGGGGACAGGGGCGACTTTCTCGTTTTTT.